This record concerns one T cell receptor beta chain sequence. Its target is not known. The germline CDR1 and CDR2 sequences are SGHNT and YENEEA. V lost 2 bases and J 4 bases, leaving 11 bases between the germline ends. The CDR3 totals 15 residues. Second-dose schedules of about 4 or about 12 weeks were combined. This sample stems from a study of T cell responses to AZD1222 COVID-19 vaccine. Broader study findings: Most donors were white British, females outnumbered males, and clonal diversity was possibly underestimated. A rise in Spike-specific TCR breadth and depth followed two AZD1222 doses.

Repertoires were generated with immunoSEQ multiplex PCR, while TCRdb's copy carries only in-frame clones and drops some. The data show about 150,000 clones, with roughly 90% seen just once and 3.3% held by the top ten. The rearrangement links TRBV11-3 to TRBJ2-2; D might be TRBD1 or TRBD2, each matching 6 bases. The specimen was peripheral blood, collected 28 days after the second AZD1222 dose. The receptor comes from an adult who received the AZD1222 COVID-19 vaccine. The CDR3 region has the DNA TGTGCCAGCAGCTTACACGGGGGCGGCACCGGGGAGCTGTTTTTT. Protein sequence: CASSLHGGGTGELFF.